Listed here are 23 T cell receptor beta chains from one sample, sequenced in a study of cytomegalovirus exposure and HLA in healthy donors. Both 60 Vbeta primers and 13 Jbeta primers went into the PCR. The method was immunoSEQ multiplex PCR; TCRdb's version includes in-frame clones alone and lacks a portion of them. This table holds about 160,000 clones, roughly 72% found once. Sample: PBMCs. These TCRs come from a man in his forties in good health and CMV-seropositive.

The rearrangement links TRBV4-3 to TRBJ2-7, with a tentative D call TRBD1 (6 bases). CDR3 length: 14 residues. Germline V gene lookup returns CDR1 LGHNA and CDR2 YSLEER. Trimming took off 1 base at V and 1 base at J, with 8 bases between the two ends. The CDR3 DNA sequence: TGCGCCAGCAGCCAAGGCCAGGGGTCCTACGAGCAGTACTTC. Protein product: CASSQGQGSYEQYF.

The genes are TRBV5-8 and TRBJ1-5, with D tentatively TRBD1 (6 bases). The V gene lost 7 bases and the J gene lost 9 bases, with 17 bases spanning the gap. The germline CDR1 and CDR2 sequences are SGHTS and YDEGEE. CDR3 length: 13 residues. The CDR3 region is CASSLDSARPQHF. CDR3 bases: TGTGCCAGCTCCCTGGACAGTGCCCGGCCCCAGCATTTT. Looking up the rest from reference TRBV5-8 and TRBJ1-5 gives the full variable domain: EAGVTQSPTHLIKTRGQQATLRCSPISGHTSVYWYQQALGLGLQFLLWYDEGEERNRGNFPPRFSGRQFPNYSSELNVNALELEDSALYLCASSLDSARPQHFGDGTRLSIL.

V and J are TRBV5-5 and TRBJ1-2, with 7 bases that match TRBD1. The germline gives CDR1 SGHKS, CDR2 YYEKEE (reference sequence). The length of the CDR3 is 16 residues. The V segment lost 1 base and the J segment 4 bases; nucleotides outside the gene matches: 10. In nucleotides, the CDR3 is TGTGCCAGCAGCTTGCTTTTAGGGGGCTTAAGCTATGGCTACACCTTC. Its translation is CASSLLLGGLSYGYTF.

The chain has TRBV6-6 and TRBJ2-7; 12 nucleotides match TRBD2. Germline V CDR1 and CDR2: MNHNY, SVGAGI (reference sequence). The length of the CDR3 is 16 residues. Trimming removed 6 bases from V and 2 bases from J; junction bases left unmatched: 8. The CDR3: CASSLGASGGAYEQYF. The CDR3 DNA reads TGTGCCAGCAGCTTGGGAGCTAGCGGGGGGGCCTACGAGCAGTACTTC.

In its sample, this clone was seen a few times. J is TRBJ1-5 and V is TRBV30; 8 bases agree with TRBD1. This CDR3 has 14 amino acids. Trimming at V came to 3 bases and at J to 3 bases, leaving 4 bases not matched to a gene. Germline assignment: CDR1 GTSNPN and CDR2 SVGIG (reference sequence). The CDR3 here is CAWRAQGANQPQHF. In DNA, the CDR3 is TGTGCCTGGAGGGCCCAGGGGGCCAATCAGCCCCAGCATTTT.

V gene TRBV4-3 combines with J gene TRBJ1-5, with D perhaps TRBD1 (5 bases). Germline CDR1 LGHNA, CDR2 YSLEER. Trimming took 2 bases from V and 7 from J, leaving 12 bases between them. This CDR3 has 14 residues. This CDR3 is CASSQNQGWQPQHF. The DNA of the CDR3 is TGCGCCAGCAGCCAAAATCAGGGCTGGCAGCCCCAGCATTTT.

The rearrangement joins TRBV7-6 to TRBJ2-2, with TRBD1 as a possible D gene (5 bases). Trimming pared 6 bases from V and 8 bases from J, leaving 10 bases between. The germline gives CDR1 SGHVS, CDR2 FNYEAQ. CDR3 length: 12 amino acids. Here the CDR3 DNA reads TGTGCCAGCAGGCCCGCAGGGGGGGAGCTGTTTTTT. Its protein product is CASRPAGGELFF.

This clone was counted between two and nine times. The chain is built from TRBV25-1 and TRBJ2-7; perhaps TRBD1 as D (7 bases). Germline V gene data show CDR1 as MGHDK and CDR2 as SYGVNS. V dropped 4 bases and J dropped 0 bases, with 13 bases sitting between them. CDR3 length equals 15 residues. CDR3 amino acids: CASSAAGQSSYEQYF. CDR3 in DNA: TGTGCCAGCAGTGCGGCGGGACAGAGCTCCTACGAGCAGTACTTC.

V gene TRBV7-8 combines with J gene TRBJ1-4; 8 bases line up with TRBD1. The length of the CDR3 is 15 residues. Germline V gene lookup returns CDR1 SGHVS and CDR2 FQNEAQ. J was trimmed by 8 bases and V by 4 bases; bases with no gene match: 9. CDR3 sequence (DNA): TGTGCCAGCAGCTCACAGACAGGGGAAAGGGAAAAACTGTTTTTT. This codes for CASSSQTGEREKLFF.

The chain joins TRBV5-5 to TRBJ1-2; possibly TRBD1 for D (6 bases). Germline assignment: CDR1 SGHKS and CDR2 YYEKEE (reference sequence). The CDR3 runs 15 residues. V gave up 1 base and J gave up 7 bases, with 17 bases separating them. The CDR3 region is CASSLSTQGDGGYTF. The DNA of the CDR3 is TGTGCCAGCAGCTTGAGTACACAGGGCGATGGTGGCTACACCTTC.

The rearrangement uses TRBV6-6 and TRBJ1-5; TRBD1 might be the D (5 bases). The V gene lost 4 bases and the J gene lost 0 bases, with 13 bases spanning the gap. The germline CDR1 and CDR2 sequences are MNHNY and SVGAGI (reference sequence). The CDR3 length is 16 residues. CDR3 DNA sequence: TGTGCCAGCAGTTTAGGGGCAGGGCTTAGCAATCAGCCCCAGCATTTT. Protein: CASSLGAGLSNQPQHF.

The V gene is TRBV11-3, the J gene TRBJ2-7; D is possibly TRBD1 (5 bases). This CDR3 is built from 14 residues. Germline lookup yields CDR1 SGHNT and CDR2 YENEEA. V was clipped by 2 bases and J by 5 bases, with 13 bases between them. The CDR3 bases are TGTGCCAGCAGCTTAAGGGGCAACCCCCACGAGCAGTACTTC. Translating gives CASSLRGNPHEQYF.

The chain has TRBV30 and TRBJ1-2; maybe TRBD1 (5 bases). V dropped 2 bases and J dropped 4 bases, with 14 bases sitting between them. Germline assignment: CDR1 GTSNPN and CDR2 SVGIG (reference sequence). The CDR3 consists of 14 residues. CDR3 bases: TGTGCCTGGAGTTCAAAGGGGCCAGCCTATGGCTACACCTTC. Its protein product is CAWSSKGPAYGYTF.

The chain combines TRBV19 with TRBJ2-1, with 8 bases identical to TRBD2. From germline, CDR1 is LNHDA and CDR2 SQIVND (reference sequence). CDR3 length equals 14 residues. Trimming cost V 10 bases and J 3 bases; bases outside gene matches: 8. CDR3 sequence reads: CATSLAGFYNEQFF. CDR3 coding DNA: TGTGCCACCTCGTTAGCGGGGTTCTACAATGAGCAGTTCTTC.

The CDR3, as DNA: TGTGCCAGCAGGGAATACCGGGACCAAGAGACCCAGTACTTC. This sequence encodes CASREYRDQETQYF. This chain uses TRBV2 with TRBJ2-5; D is undetermined. In germline, CDR1 is SNHLY, CDR2 FYNNEI. The CDR3 length is 14 residues. The V gene lost 6 bases and the J gene lost 0 bases, with 11 bases spanning the gap. Filled out from reference TRBV2 and TRBJ2-5, the complete variable domain reads EPEVTQTPSHQVTQMGQEVILRCVPISNHLYFYWYRQILGQKVEFLVSFYNNEISEKSEIFDDQFSVERPDGSNFTLKIRSTKLEDSAMYFCASREYRDQETQYFGPGTRLLVL.

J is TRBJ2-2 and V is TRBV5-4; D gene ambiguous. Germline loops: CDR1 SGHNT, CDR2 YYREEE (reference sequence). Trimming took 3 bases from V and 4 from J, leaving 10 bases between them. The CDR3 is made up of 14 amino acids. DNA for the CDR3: TGTGCCAGCAGCTCAGGTCAGAGCACCGGGGAGCTGTTTTTT. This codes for CASSSGQSTGELFF. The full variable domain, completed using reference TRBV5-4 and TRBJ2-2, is ETGVTQSPTHLIKTRGQQVTLRCSSQSGHNTVSWYQQALGQGPQFIFQYYREEENGRGNFPPRFSGLQFPNYSSELNVNALELDDSALYLCASSSGQSTGELFFGEGSRLTVL.

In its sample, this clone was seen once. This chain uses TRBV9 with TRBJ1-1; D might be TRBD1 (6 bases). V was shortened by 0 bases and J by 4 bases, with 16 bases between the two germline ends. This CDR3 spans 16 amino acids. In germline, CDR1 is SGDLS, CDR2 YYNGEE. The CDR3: CASSVGGGARGTEAFF. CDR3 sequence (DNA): TGTGCCAGCAGCGTAGGAGGGGGGGCGAGGGGCACTGAAGCTTTCTTT. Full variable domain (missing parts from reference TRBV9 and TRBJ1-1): DSGVTQTPKHLITATGQRVTLRCSPRSGDLSVYWYQQSLDQGLQFLIQYYNGEERAKGNILERFSAQQFPDLHSELNLSSLELGDSALYFCASSVGGGARGTEAFFGQGTRLTVV.

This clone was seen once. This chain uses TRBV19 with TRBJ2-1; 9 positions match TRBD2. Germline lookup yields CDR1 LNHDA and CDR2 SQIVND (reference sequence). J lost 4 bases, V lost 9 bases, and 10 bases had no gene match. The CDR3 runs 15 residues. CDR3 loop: CASRHSGGPYNEQFF. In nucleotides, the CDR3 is TGTGCCAGCCGACATAGCGGGGGACCTTACAATGAGCAGTTCTTC.

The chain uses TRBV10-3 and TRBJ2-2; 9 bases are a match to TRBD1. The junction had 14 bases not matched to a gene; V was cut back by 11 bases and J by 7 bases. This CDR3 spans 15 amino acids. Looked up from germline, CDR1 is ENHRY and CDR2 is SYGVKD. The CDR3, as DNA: TGTGCCCTAAGAGCCGGGACAGGGAACCTCGGGGAGCTGTTTTTT. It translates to CALRAGTGNLGELFF.

Here the CDR3 DNA reads TGCAGCGTTGTGGGGAACAGGGCAGAGACCCAGTACTTC. Amino acids: CSVVGNRAETQYF. The V call is TRBV29-1, the J call TRBJ2-5; weak D call: TRBD1 (6 bases). This CDR3 is 13 amino acids long. Trimming shortened V by 4 bases and J by 4 bases, and 13 bases separated the two germline ends. Germline assignment: CDR1 SQVTM and CDR2 ANQGSEA.

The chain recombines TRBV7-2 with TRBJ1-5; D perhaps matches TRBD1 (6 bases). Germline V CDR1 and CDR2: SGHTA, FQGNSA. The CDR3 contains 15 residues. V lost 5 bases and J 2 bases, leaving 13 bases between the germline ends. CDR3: CASSPVGGGNQPQHF. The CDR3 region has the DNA TGTGCCAGCAGCCCCGTAGGGGGAGGCAATCAGCCCCAGCATTTT.

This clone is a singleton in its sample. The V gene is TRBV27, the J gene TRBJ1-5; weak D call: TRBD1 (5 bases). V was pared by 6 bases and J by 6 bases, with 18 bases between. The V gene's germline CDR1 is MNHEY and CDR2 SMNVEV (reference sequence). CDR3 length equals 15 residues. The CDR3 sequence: CASRGGAVGGQPQHF. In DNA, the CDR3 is TGTGCCAGCAGGGGCGGGGCGGTGGGGGGTCAGCCCCAGCATTTT.

CDR3 amino acids: CASSSGQDRAQYF. The DNA of the CDR3 is TGTGCCAGCAGCTCTGGACAGGACCGGGCCCAGTACTTC. The chain joins TRBV7-9 to TRBJ2-5; 7 nucleotides match TRBD1. Germline CDR1 and CDR2: SEHNR and FQNEAQ (reference sequence). The CDR3 consists of 13 residues. V shed 4 bases, J shed 9 bases, and the junction held 8 bases outside the gene matches.